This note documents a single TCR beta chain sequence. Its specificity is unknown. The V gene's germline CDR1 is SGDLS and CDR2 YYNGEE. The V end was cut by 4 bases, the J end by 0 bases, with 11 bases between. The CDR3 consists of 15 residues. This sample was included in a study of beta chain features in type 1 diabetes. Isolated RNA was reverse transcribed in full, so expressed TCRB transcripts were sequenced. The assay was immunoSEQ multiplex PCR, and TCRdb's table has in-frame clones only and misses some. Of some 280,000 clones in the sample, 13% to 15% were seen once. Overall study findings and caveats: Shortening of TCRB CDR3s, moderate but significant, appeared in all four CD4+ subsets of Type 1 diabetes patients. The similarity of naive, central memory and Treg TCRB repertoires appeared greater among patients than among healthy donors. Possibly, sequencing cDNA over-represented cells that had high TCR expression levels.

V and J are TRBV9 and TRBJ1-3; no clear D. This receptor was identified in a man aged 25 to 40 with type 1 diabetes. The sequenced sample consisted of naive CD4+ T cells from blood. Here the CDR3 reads CASSRTLVSGNTIYF. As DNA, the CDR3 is TGTGCCAGCAGCAGGACTCTCGTCTCTGGAAACACCATATATTTT.